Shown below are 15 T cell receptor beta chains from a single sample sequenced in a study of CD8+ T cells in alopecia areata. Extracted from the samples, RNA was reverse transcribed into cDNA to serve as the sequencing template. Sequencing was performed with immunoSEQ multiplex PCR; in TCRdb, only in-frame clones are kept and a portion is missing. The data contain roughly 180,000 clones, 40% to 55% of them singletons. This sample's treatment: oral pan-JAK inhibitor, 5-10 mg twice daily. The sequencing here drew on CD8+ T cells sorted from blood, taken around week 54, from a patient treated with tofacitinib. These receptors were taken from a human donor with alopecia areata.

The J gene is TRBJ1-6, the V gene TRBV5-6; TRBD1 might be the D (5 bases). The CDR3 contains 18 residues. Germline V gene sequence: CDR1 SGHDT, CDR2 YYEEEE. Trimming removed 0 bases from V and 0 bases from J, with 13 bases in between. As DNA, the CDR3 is TGTGCCAGCAGCTTGGGCATGGGGCCCAGCTCCTATAATTCACCCCTCCACTTT. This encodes CASSLGMGPSSYNSPLHF.

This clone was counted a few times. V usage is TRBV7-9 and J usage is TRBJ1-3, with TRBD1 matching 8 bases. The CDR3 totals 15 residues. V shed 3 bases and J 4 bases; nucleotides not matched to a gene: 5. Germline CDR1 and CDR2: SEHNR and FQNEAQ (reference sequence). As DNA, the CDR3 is TGTGCCAGCAGCTTCGGACAGGGCTCAGGAAACACCATATATTTT. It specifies CASSFGQGSGNTIYF. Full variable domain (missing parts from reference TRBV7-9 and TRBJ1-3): DTGVSQNPRHKITKRGQNVTFRCDPISEHNRLYWYRQTLGQGPEFLTYFQNEAQLEKSRLLSDRFSAERPKGSFSTLEIQRTEQGDSAMYLCASSFGQGSGNTIYFGEGSWLTVV.

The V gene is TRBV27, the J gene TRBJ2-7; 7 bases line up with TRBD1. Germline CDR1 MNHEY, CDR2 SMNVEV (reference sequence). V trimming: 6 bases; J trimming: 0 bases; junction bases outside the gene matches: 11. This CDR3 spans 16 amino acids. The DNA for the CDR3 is TGTGCCAGCAGCCCCAGCGAGGGACAGAACTCCTACGAGCAGTACTTC. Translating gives CASSPSEGQNSYEQYF.

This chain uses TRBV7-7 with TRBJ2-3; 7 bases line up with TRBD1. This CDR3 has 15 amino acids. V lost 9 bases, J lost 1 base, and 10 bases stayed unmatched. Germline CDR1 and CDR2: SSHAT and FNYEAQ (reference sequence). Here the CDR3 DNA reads TGTGCCAGAAGCCGACAGGGTTCTGGCACAGATACGCAGTATTTT. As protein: CARSRQGSGTDTQYF.

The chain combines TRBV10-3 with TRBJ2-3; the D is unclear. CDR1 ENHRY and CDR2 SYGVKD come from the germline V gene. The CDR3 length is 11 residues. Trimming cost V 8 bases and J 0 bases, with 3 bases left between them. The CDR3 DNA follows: TGTGCCATCGGTAGCACAGATACGCAGTATTTT. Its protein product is CAIGSTDTQYF.

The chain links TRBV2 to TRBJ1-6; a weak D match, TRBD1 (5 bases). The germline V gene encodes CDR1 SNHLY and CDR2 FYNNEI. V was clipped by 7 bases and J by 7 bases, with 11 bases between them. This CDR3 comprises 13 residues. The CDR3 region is CASIGTGNSPLHF. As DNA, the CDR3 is TGTGCCAGCATAGGGACGGGGAATTCACCCCTCCACTTT.

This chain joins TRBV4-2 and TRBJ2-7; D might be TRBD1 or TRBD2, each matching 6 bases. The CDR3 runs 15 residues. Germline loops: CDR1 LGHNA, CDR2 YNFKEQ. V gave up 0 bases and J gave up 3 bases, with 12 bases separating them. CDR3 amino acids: CASSQDRGGNYEQYF. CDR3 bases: TGTGCCAGCAGCCAAGATAGAGGGGGGAACTACGAGCAGTACTTC.

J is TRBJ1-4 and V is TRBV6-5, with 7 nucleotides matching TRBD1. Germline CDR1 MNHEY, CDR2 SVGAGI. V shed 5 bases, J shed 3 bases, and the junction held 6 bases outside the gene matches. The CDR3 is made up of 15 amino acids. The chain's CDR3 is CASSTWDRPNEKLFF. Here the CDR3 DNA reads TGTGCCAGCAGTACCTGGGACAGACCTAATGAAAAACTGTTTTTT.

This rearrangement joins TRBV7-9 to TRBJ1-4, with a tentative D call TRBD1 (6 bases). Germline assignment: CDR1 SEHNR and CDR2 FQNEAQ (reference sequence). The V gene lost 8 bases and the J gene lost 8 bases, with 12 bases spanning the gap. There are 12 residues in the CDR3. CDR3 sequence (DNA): TGTGCCAGCGAGACAGGCGAAGAAAAACTGTTTTTT. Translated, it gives CASETGEEKLFF.

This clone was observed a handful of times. Here the CDR3 DNA reads TGTGCCAGCAGCTCCGGGACAGGGTGGGAGACCCAGTACTTC. It codes for CASSSGTGWETQYF. The genes are TRBV11-2 and TRBJ2-5; 9 positions agree with TRBD1. CDR1 is SGHAT, CDR2 FQNNGV, per germline. This CDR3 has 14 amino acids. V dropped 4 bases and J dropped 5; count of bases not matched to a gene: 5.

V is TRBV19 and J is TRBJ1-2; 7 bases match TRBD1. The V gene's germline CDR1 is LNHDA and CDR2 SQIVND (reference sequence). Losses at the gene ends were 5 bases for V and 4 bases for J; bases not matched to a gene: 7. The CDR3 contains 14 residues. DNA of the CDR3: TGTGCCAGTAGTGACCTGACAGGGATCTATGGCTACACCTTC. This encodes CASSDLTGIYGYTF.

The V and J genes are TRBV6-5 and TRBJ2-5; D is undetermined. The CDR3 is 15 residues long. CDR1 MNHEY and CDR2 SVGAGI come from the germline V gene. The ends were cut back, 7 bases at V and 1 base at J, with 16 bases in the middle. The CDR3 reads CASNHQAGSQETQYF. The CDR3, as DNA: TGTGCCAGCAATCACCAGGCAGGCTCCCAAGAGACCCAGTACTTC.

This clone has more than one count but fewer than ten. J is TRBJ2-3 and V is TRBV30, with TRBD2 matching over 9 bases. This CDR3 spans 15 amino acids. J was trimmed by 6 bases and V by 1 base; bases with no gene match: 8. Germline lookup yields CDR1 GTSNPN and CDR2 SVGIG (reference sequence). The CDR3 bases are TGTGCCTGGAGTGCGTTTGCGGGGGGGCGTGATACGCAGTATTTT. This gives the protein CAWSAFAGGRDTQYF.

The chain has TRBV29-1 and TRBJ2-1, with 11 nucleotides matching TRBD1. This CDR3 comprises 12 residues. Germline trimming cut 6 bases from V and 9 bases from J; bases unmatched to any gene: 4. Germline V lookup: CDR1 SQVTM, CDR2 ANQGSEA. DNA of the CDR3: TGCAGCGTACGGACAGGGGGCGGTGAGCAGTTCTTC. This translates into CSVRTGGGEQFF.

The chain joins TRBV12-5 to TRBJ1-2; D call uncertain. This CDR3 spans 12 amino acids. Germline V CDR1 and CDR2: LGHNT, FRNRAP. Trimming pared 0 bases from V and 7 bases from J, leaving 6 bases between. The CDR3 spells CASGLVSAGYTF. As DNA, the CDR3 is TGTGCTAGTGGTTTGGTATCAGCTGGCTACACCTTC.